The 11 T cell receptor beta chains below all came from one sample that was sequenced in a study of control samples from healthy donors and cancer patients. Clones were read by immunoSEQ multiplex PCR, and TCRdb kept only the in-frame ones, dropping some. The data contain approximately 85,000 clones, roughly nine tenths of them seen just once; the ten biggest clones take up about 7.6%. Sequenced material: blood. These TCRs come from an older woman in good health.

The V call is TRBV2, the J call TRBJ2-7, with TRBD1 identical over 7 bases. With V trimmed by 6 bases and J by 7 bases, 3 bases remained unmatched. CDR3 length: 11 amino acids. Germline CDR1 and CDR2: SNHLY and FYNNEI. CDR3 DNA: TGTGCCAGCAGCACAGGGGTGGAGCAGTACTTC. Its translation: CASSTGVEQYF.

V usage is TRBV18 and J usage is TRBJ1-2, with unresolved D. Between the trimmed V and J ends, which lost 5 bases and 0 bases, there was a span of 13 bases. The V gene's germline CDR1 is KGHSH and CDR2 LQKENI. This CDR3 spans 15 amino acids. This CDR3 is CASSSQPPPNYGYTF. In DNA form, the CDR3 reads TGTGCCAGCTCATCGCAACCTCCCCCTAACTATGGCTACACCTTC. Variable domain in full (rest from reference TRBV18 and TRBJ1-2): NAGVMQNPRHLVRRRGQEARLRCSPMKGHSHVYWYRQLPEEGLKFMVYLQKENIIDESGMPKERFSAEFPKEGPSILRIQQVVRGDSAAYFCASSSQPPPNYGYTFGSGTRLTVV.

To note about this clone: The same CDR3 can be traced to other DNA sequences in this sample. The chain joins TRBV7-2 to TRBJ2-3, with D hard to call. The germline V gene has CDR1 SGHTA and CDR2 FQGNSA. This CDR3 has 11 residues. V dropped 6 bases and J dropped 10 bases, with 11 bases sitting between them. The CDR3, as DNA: TGTGCCAGCAGTCAGGCTTATCCGCAGTATTTT. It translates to CASSQAYPQYF.

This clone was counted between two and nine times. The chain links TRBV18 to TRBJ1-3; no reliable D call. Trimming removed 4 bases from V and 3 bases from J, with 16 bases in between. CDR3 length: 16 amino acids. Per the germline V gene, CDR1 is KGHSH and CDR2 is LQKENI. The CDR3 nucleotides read TGTGCCAGCTCACGCCCGAATCGGGTTAGTGGAAACACCATATATTTT. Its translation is CASSRPNRVSGNTIYF.

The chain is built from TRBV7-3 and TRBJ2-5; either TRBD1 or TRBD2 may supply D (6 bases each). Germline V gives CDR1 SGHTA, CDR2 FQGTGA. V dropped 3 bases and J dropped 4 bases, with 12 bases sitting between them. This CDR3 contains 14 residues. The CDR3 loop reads CASSFGGRGETQYF. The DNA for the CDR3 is TGTGCCAGCAGCTTTGGGGGGCGCGGAGAGACCCAGTACTTC.

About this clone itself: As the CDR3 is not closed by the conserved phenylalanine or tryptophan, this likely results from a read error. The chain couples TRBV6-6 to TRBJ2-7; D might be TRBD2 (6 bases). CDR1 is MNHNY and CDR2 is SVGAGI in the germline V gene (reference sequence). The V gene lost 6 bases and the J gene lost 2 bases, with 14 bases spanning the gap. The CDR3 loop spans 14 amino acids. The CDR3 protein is CASRRTGSTYEQYL. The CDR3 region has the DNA TGTGCCAGCAGAAGGACCGGGAGTACCTACGAGCAGTACCTC.

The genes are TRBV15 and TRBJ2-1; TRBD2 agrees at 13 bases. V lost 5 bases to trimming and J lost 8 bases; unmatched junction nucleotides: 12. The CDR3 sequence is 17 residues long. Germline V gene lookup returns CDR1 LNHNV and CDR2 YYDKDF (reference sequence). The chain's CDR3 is CATSRGWTSGSRDEQFF. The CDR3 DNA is TGTGCCACCAGCCGCGGATGGACTAGCGGGAGTAGAGATGAGCAGTTCTTC. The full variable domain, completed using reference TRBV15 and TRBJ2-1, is DAMVIQNPRYQVTQFGKPVTLSCSQTLNHNVMYWYQQKSSQAPKLLFHYYDKDFNNEADTPDNFQSRRPNTSFCFLDIRSPGLGDTAMYLCATSRGWTSGSRDEQFFGPGTRLTVL.

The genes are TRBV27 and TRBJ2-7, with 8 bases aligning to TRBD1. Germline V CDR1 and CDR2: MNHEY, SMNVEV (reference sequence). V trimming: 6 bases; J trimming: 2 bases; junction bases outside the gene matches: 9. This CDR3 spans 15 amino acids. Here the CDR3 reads CASRPGTGSTYEQYF. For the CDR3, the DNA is TGTGCCAGCAGACCAGGGACAGGTTCTACCTACGAGCAGTACTTC.

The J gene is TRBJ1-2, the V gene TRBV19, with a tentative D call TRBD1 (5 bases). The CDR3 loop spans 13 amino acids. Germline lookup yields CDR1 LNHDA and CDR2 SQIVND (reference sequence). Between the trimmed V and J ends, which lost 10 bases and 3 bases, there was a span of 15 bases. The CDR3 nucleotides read TGTGCCACCACGGGGGGAGTTGACTATGGCTACACCTTC. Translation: CATTGGVDYGYTF.

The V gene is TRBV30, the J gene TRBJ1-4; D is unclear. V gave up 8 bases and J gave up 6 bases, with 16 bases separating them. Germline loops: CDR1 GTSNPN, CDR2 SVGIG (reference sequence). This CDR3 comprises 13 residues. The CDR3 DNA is TGTGCCGGCTCCCCTAATAGGGATGAAAAACTGTTTTTT. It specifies CAGSPNRDEKLFF.

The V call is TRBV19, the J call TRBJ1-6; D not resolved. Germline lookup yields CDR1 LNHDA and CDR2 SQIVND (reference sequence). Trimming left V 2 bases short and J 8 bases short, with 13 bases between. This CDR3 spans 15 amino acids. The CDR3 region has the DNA TGTGCCAGTAGTATAAGCGTTTGGGCAGATTCACCCCTCCACTTT. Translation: CASSISVWADSPLHF.